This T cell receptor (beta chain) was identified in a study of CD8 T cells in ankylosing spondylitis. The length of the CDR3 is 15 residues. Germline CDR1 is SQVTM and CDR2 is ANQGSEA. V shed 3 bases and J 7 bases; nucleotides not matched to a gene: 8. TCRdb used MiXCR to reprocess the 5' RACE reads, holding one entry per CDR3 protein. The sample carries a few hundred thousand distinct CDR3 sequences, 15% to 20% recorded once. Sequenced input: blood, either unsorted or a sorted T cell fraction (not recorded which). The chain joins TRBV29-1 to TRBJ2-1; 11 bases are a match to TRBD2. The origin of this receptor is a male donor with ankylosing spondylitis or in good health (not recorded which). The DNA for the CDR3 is TGCAGCGTTGATACCTGGGCTAGCGGGAGGAATGAGCAGTTCTTC. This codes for CSVDTWASGRNEQFF.